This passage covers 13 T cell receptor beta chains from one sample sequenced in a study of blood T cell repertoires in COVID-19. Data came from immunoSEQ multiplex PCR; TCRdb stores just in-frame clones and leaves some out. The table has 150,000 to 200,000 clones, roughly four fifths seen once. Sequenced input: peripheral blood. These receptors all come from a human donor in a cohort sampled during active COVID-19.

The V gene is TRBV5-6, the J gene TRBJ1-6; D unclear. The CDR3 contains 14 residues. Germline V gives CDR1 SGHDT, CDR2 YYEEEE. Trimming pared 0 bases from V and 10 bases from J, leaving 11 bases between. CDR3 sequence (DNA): TGTGCCAGCAGCTTGGGACCGGAGGTATCACCCCTCCACTTT. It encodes CASSLGPEVSPLHF. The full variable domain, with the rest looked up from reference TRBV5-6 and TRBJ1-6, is DAGVTQSPTHLIKTRGQQVTLRCSPKSGHDTVSWYQQALGQGPQFIFQYYEEEERQRGNFPDRFSGHQFPNYSSELNVNALLLGDSALYLCASSLGPEVSPLHFGNGTRLTVT.

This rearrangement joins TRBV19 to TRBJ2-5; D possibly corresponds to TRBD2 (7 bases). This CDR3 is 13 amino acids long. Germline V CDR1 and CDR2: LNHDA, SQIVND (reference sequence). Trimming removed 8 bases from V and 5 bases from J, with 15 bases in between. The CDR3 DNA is TGTGCCAGTGGTGGCGGGGGCCACGAGACCCAGTACTTC. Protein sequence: CASGGGGHETQYF.

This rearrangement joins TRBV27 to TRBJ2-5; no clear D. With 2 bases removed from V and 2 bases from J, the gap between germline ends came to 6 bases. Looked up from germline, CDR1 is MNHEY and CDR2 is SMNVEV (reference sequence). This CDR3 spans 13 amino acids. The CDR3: CASSLTVQETQYF. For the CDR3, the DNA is TGTGCCAGCAGTTTAACGGTGCAAGAGACCCAGTACTTC.

DNA of the CDR3: TGCGCCAGCAGCCAAGACAGGGGGACCTACGAGCAGTACTTC. Protein: CASSQDRGTYEQYF. The J gene is TRBJ2-7, the V gene TRBV4-3; TRBD1 matches at 7 bases. Per the germline V gene, CDR1 is LGHNA and CDR2 is YSLEER. The junction had 1 base not matched to a gene; V was cut back by 0 bases and J by 2 bases. CDR3 length: 14 amino acids.

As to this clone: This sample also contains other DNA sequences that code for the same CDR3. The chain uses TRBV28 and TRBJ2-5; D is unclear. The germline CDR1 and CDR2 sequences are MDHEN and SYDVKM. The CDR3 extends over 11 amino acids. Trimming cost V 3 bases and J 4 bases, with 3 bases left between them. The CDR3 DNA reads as TGTGCCAGCAGTTTGAGAGAGACCCAGTACTTC. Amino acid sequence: CASSLRETQYF. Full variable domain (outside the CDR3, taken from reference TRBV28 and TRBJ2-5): DVKVTQSSRYLVKRTGEKVFLECVQDMDHENMFWYRQDPGLGLRLIYFSYDVKMKEKGDIPEGYSVSREKKERFSLILESASTNQTSMYLCASSLRETQYFGPGTRLLVL.

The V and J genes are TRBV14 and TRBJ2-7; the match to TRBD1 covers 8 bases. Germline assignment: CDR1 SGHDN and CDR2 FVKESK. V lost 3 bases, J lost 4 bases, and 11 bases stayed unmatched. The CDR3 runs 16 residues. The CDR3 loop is CASSHASGTGYYEQYF. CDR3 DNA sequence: TGTGCCAGCAGCCATGCATCCGGGACAGGTTATTACGAGCAGTACTTC.

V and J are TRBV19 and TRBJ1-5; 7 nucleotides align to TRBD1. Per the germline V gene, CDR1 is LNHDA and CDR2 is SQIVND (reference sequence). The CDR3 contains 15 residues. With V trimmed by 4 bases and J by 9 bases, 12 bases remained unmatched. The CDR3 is CASSTRTGPTGPQHF. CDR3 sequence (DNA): TGTGCCAGTAGTACCCGGACAGGTCCTACGGGGCCCCAGCATTTT. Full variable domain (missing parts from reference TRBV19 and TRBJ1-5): DGGITQSPKYLFRKEGQNVTLSCEQNLNHDAMYWYRQDPGQGLRLIYYSQIVNDFQKGDIAEGYSVSREKKESFPLTVTSAQKNPTAFYLCASSTRTGPTGPQHFGDGTRLSIL.

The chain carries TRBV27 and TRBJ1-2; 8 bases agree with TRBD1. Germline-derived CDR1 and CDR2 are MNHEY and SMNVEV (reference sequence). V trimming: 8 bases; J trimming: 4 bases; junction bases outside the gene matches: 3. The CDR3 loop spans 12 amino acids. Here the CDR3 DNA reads TGTGCCAGCTATCAGGGGGCCTATGGCTACACCTTC. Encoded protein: CASYQGAYGYTF.

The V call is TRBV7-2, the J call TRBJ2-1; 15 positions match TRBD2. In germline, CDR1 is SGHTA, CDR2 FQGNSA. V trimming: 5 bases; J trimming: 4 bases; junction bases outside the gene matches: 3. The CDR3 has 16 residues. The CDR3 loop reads CASSPGTSGRYNEQFF. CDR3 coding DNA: TGTGCCAGCAGCCCTGGGACTAGCGGGAGGTACAATGAGCAGTTCTTC.

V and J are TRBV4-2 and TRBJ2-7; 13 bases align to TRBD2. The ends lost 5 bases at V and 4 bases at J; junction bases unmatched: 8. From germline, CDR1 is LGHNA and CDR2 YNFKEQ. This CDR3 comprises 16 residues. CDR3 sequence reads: CASSSRTSGSGYEQYF. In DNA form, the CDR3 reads TGTGCCAGCAGCTCGAGGACTAGCGGGAGCGGGTACGAGCAGTACTTC.

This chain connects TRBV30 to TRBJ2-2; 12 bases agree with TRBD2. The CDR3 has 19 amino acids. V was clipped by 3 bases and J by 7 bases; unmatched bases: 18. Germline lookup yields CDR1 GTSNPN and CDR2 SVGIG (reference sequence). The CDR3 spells CAWRTPGTSGPGRGGELFF. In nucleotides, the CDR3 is TGTGCCTGGAGAACCCCCGGGACTAGCGGGCCAGGGCGTGGCGGGGAGCTGTTTTTT.

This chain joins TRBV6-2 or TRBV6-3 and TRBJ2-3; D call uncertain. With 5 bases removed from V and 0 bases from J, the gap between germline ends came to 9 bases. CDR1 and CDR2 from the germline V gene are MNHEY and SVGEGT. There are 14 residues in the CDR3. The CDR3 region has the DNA TGTGCCAGCAGTCAGGTGCTTAGCACAGATACGCAGTATTTT. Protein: CASSQVLSTDTQYF.

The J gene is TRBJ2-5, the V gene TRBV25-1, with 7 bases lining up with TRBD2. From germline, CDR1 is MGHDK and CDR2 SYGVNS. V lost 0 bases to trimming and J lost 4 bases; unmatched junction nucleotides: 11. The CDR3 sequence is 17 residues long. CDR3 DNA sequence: TGTGCCAGCAGTGAATATGGCCGGACTAGTCGGTTAGAGACCCAGTACTTC. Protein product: CASSEYGRTSRLETQYF.